At least ten counts were recorded for the clone carrying this T cell receptor beta chain. This sample's TCRbeta library carried unique molecular identifier barcodes. TCRdb reprocessed the PCR reads via MiXCR and lists one record per CDR3 protein. The sample includes roughly 100,000 distinct CDR3 sequences, 4.5% to 7.5% seen only once; the top ten take roughly 6.1%. These data belong to a study of T-cell reconstitution after alpha-beta-depleted transplantation in children. From germline, CDR1 is SGHVS and CDR2 FQNEAQ. There are 15 residues in the CDR3. The V gene lost 3 bases and the J gene lost 1 base, with 11 bases spanning the gap.

Sequencing used PBMCs, mostly from graft donor cells, obtained 60 days after TCRalphabeta/CD19-depleted stem cell transplant. This clonotype was sampled from a female patient aged 2-15 years who had a stem cell transplant for Fanconi anemia, so the T cells may come from the graft donor. V usage is TRBV7-8 and J usage is TRBJ2-3, with D perhaps matching TRBD2 (7 bases). The DNA for the CDR3 is TGTGCCAGCAGCTTGGGCGGGGGCCGCACAGATACGCAGTATTTT. As protein: CASSLGGGRTDTQYF.